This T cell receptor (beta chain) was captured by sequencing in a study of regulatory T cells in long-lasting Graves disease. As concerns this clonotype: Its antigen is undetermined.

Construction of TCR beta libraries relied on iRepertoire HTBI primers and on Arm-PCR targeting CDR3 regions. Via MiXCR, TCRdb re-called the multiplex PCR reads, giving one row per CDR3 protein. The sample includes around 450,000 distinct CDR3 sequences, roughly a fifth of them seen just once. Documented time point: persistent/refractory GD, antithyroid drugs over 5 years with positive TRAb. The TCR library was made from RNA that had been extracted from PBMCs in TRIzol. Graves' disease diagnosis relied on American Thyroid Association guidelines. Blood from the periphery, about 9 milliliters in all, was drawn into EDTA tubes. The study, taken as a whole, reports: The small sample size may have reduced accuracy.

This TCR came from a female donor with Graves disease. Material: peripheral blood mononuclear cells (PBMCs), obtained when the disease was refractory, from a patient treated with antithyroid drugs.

CDR3 in amino acids: CAIRPGEVGYGYTF. The CDR3 region has the DNA TGTGCCATCAGGCCGGGTGAGGTCGGCTATGGCTACACCTTC. The V gene is TRBV10-3, the J gene TRBJ1-2; no reliable D call. The CDR3 covers 14 residues. Per germline, CDR1 ENHRY and CDR2 SYGVKD. V was cut by 6 bases and J by 4 bases, with 15 bases left in between.